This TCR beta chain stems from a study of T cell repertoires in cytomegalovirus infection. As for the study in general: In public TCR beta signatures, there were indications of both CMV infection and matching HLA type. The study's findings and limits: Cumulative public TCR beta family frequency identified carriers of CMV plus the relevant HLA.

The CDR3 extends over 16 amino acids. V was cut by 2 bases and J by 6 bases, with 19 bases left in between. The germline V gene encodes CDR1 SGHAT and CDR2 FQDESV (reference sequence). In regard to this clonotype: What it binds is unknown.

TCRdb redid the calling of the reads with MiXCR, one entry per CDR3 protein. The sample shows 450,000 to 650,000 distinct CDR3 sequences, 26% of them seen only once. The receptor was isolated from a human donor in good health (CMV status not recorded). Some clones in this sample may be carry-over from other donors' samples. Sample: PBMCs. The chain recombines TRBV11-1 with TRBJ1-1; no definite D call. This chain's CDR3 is CASSLRPWTRTAEAFF. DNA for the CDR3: TGTGCCAGCAGCTTACGACCCTGGACCCGAACCGCTGAAGCTTTCTTT.